The 26 T cell receptor beta chains reported below all come from one sample, sequenced in a study of OX40 agonist ivuxolimab in advanced cancers. This table comes from immunoSEQ multiplex PCR, and its TCRdb copy is limited to in-frame clones, with some not included. The table records 65,000 to 95,000 clones, around 87% of them present only once. This material consisted of CD4+ or CD8+ T cells sorted from blood, taken in a trial of the OX40 agonist ivuxolimab. The receptors shown here come from an adult with an advanced solid tumor such as melanoma, head and neck, liver or kidney cancer.

The rearrangement links TRBV7-3 to TRBJ2-1, with 10 bases that match TRBD2. The CDR3 loop spans 15 amino acids. In germline, CDR1 is SGHTA, CDR2 FQGTGA. V lost 8 bases, J lost 10 bases, and 14 bases stayed unmatched. CDR3 DNA sequence: TGTGCCAGCTCAAGGAGCAGCGGGGGGGCACAGGAGCAGTTCTTC. Protein sequence: CASSRSSGGAQEQFF.

The chain joins TRBV28 to TRBJ1-2, with 11 positions matching TRBD1. The CDR3 is made up of 17 amino acids. Germline V CDR1 and CDR2: MDHEN, SYDVKM. Losses at the gene ends were 0 bases for V and 4 bases for J; bases not matched to a gene: 7. The CDR3 loop reads CASSLWVGQGVTYGYTF. DNA for the CDR3: TGTGCCAGCAGTTTATGGGTGGGACAGGGGGTTACCTATGGCTACACCTTC.

The V call is TRBV28, the J call TRBJ1-4, with TRBD1 matching over 8 bases. Germline CDR1 and CDR2: MDHEN and SYDVKM. J lost 3 bases, V lost 5 bases, and 11 bases had no gene match. The CDR3 has 17 residues. CDR3 nucleotide sequence: TGTGCCAGCAGTCCCTGGACAGGGAGCGAGTCTAATGAAAAACTGTTTTTT. It specifies CASSPWTGSESNEKLFF.

CDR3 bases: TGTGCCAGCAGCTTAATGGCTAGCGGGGGGAAGAATGAGCAGTTCTTC. It yields the protein CASSLMASGGKNEQFF. V usage is TRBV7-3 and J usage is TRBJ2-1; 11 nucleotides align to TRBD2. Germline trimming cut 1 base from V and 7 bases from J; bases unmatched to any gene: 6. The length of the CDR3 is 16 residues. CDR1 and CDR2 from the germline V gene are SGHTA and FQGTGA.

The chain combines TRBV28 with TRBJ2-5; unclear D gene. V gave up 1 base and J gave up 5 bases, with 11 bases separating them. The germline CDR1 and CDR2 sequences are MDHEN and SYDVKM. This CDR3 comprises 14 residues. CDR3 amino acids: CASSLFSGRETQYF. CDR3 coding DNA: TGTGCCAGCAGTTTATTCTCAGGAAGGGAGACCCAGTACTTC.

The V and J genes are TRBV6-4 and TRBJ1-1; D remains unclear. From germline, CDR1 is MRHNA and CDR2 SNTAGT. This CDR3 has 13 residues. V lost 8 bases and J lost 1, with 11 bases in between. CDR3 sequence (DNA): TGTGCCAGCTCAAAGGAGACGAACACTGAAGCTTTCTTT. Its translation: CASSKETNTEAFF.

The chain has TRBV4-2 and TRBJ2-7; D is uncertain. Germline V gene lookup returns CDR1 LGHNA and CDR2 YNFKEQ. The CDR3 runs 16 residues. V lost 0 bases and J 1 base, leaving 13 bases between the germline ends. CDR3 in amino acids: CASSQDAAEVSYEQYF. CDR3 in DNA: TGTGCCAGCAGCCAAGACGCTGCAGAGGTATCCTACGAGCAGTACTTC.

Written as DNA, the CDR3 is TGTGCCAGCAGTTTTTCGCCCTACAACGAGCAGTACTTC. Protein: CASSFSPYNEQYF. V and J are TRBV28 and TRBJ2-7; D remains ambiguous. The length of the CDR3 is 13 residues. V gave up 3 bases and J gave up 5 bases, with 11 bases separating them. CDR1 MDHEN and CDR2 SYDVKM come from the germline V gene.

V usage is TRBV11-3 and J usage is TRBJ2-7, with D perhaps TRBD2 (6 bases). Germline lookup yields CDR1 SGHNT and CDR2 YENEEA. Trimming left V 2 bases short and J 2 bases short, with 10 bases between. The CDR3 totals 14 residues. The CDR3 reads CASSLKTGAYEQYF. In DNA form, the CDR3 reads TGTGCCAGCAGCTTAAAGACGGGGGCCTACGAGCAGTACTTC.

The rearrangement links TRBV29-1 to TRBJ1-4; possible D gene TRBD1, 5 bases. Trimming removed 6 bases at V and 4 bases at J, with 15 bases between. The germline V gene has CDR1 SQVTM and CDR2 ANQGSEA. The CDR3 has 14 residues. The CDR3 loop reads CSVKTGAINEKLFF. In nucleotides, the CDR3 is TGCAGCGTCAAGACCGGGGCTATTAATGAAAAACTGTTTTTT. Supplemented by reference TRBV29-1 and TRBJ1-4, the full variable domain reads SAVISQKPSRDICQRGTSLTIQCQVDSQVTMMFWYRQQPGQSLTLIATANQGSEATYESGFVIDKFPISRPNLTFSTLTVSNMSPEDSSIYLCSVKTGAINEKLFFGSGTQLSVL.

J is TRBJ2-3 and V is TRBV9; 11 nucleotides agree with TRBD1. Trimming at V came to 2 bases and at J to 3 bases, leaving 8 bases not matched to a gene. Germline loops: CDR1 SGDLS, CDR2 YYNGEE. The CDR3 covers 17 residues. This chain's CDR3 is CASSVAAGTGGTDTQYF. Here the CDR3 DNA reads TGTGCCAGCAGCGTCGCAGCCGGGACAGGGGGAACAGATACGCAGTATTTT.

The J gene is TRBJ1-6, the V gene TRBV6-1; the D is unclear. V lost 4 bases and J 4 bases, leaving 8 bases between the germline ends. The CDR3 covers 14 residues. Germline loops: CDR1 MNHNS, CDR2 SASEGT. The chain's CDR3 is CASSALTYNSPLHF. The CDR3 DNA is TGTGCCAGCAGTGCCCTGACGTATAATTCACCCCTCCACTTT.

The J gene is TRBJ1-5, the V gene TRBV2, with D unclear. This CDR3 has 15 amino acids. The V end lost 3 bases, the J end lost 4 bases, and 13 bases lay between the germline ends. From germline, CDR1 is SNHLY and CDR2 FYNNEI. The chain's CDR3 is CASSELGQPNQPQHF. The CDR3 nucleotides are TGTGCCAGCAGTGAGTTAGGGCAACCAAATCAGCCCCAGCATTTT.

This chain uses TRBV19 with TRBJ1-2, with D uncertain. Germline V gene lookup returns CDR1 LNHDA and CDR2 SQIVND (reference sequence). The CDR3 is 15 amino acids. V lost 3 bases to trimming and J lost 3 bases, with 14 bases between them. CDR3 protein: CASSIKFGKYYGYTF. CDR3 DNA: TGTGCCAGTAGTATCAAATTCGGCAAATACTATGGCTACACCTTC.

The rearrangement joins TRBV19 to TRBJ1-5, with a tentative D call TRBD1 (5 bases). This CDR3 has 15 amino acids. Per germline, CDR1 LNHDA and CDR2 SQIVND (reference sequence). Trimming removed 5 bases from V and 5 bases from J, with 16 bases in between. CDR3 sequence: CASSVGGGADQPQHF. CDR3 coding DNA: TGTGCCAGTAGTGTGGGAGGAGGGGCGGATCAGCCCCAGCATTTT.

The table lists this clone with a few counts. Other DNA sequences in this specimen translate into the identical CDR3. The rearrangement uses TRBV7-2 and TRBJ2-5; D uncertain. The CDR3 has 11 residues. The germline V gene encodes CDR1 SGHTA and CDR2 FQGNSA. Trimming shortened V by 2 bases and J by 5 bases, and 3 bases separated the two germline ends. The CDR3 loop reads CASSLQETQYF. The CDR3 DNA is TGTGCCAGCAGCTTACAGGAGACCCAGTACTTC.

This chain links TRBV11-2 with TRBJ1-1; the D is unclear. Trimming took off 4 bases at V and 7 bases at J, with 10 bases between the two ends. The germline gives CDR1 SGHAT, CDR2 FQNNGV. The CDR3 consists of 12 residues. CDR3 protein: CASSSTSHEAFF. The CDR3, as DNA: TGTGCCAGCAGCTCCACGTCACATGAAGCTTTCTTT.

The V call is TRBV25-1, the J call TRBJ1-2; D not resolved. The V gene's germline CDR1 is MGHDK and CDR2 SYGVNS. The CDR3 covers 13 residues. Trimming shortened V by 7 bases and J by 4 bases, and 13 bases separated the two germline ends. The DNA of the CDR3 is TGTGCCAGCACCCCCGGCCACATCTATGGCTACACCTTC. Encoded protein: CASTPGHIYGYTF.

This chain joins TRBV6-1 and TRBJ2-7, with D possibly TRBD2 on 6 matching bases. Germline V gene lookup returns CDR1 MNHNS and CDR2 SASEGT. The germline V and J ends were trimmed by 5 bases and 2 bases, with 13 bases remaining between them. The CDR3 is 14 amino acids. As DNA, the CDR3 is TGTGCCAGCAGTCTCTTCGGGACTCCCTACGAGCAGTACTTC. Protein: CASSLFGTPYEQYF.

V is TRBV6-6 and J is TRBJ1-6; 7 bases are a match to TRBD1. The V and J ends lost 2 bases and 14 bases, in that order; junction bases with no gene match: 6. The CDR3 covers 13 residues. The germline V gene has CDR1 MNHNY and CDR2 SVGAGI (reference sequence). The CDR3: CASSYGTDITLHF. CDR3 coding DNA: TGTGCCAGCAGTTACGGGACAGACATCACCCTCCACTTT.

The rearrangement uses TRBV30 and TRBJ2-5, with TRBD2 matching over 8 bases. CDR1 GTSNPN and CDR2 SVGIG come from the germline V gene (reference sequence). Trimming took 7 bases from V and 2 from J; bases not matched to a gene: 15. The CDR3 loop spans 16 amino acids. CDR3 sequence reads: CASRRGVPGEQETQYF. CDR3 nucleotides: TGTGCCTCGAGGCGGGGGGTCCCTGGGGAGCAAGAGACCCAGTACTTC. The full variable domain, its missing parts supplied by reference TRBV30 and TRBJ2-5, is SQTIHQWPATLVQPVGSPLSLECTVEGTSNPNLYWYRQAAGRGLQLLFYSVGIGQISSEVPQNLSASRPQDRQFILSSKKLLLSDSGFYLCASRRGVPGEQETQYFGPGTRLLVL.

This chain connects TRBV7-2 to TRBJ2-1, with D perhaps given as TRBD1 or TRBD2 (5 bases each). Germline V gene lookup returns CDR1 SGHTA and CDR2 FQGNSA. With 0 bases removed from V and 5 bases from J, the gap between germline ends came to 20 bases. This CDR3 is built from 18 residues. The CDR3 protein is CASSLARAGFSKNNEQFF. The CDR3 DNA is TGTGCCAGCAGCTTAGCGCGGGCAGGGTTTAGTAAGAACAATGAGCAGTTCTTC.

The sample holds many counts of this clone. The genes are TRBV21-1 and TRBJ1-2. TRBV21-1 has pseudogene status. The CDR3 loop spans 15 amino acids. The CDR3 spells CASSTSGGFRYGYTF. CDR3 nucleotides: TGTGCCAGCAGCACCTCGGGGGGTTTTAGGTATGGCTACACCTTC.

The chain is built from TRBV5-4 and TRBJ2-1; 12 bases map to TRBD1. The germline V gene encodes CDR1 SGHNT and CDR2 YYREEE (reference sequence). V trimming: 4 bases; J trimming: 4 bases; junction bases outside the gene matches: 6. This CDR3 is built from 16 residues. The CDR3 loop reads CASSVPGQGAYNEQFF. The CDR3 coding sequence is TGTGCCAGCAGCGTGCCGGGACAGGGGGCGTACAATGAGCAGTTCTTC.

The V and J genes are TRBV28 and TRBJ2-4, with D perhaps matching TRBD2 (6 bases). The CDR3 totals 12 residues. Trimming left V 2 bases short and J 8 bases short, with 7 bases between. Germline CDR1 MDHEN, CDR2 SYDVKM. The chain's CDR3 is CASSLPGDIQYF. The CDR3 DNA is TGTGCCAGCAGTTTACCGGGGGACATTCAGTACTTC.

This clone was recorded only once. The chain joins TRBV11-1 to TRBJ1-6, with D uncertain. Germline-derived CDR1 and CDR2 are SGHAT and FQDESV (reference sequence). The V and J ends lost 1 base and 10 bases respectively, with 11 bases between them. This CDR3 comprises 14 residues. DNA for the CDR3: TGTGCCAGCAGCTTAGAATCCGTGCGGTCACCCCTCCACTTT. It codes for CASSLESVRSPLHF. Variable domain in full (rest from reference TRBV11-1 and TRBJ1-6): EAEVAQSPRYKITEKSQAVAFWCDPISGHATLYWYRQILGQGPELLVQFQDESVVDDSQLPKDRFSAERLKGVDSTLKIQPAELGDSAMYLCASSLESVRSPLHFGNGTRLTVT.